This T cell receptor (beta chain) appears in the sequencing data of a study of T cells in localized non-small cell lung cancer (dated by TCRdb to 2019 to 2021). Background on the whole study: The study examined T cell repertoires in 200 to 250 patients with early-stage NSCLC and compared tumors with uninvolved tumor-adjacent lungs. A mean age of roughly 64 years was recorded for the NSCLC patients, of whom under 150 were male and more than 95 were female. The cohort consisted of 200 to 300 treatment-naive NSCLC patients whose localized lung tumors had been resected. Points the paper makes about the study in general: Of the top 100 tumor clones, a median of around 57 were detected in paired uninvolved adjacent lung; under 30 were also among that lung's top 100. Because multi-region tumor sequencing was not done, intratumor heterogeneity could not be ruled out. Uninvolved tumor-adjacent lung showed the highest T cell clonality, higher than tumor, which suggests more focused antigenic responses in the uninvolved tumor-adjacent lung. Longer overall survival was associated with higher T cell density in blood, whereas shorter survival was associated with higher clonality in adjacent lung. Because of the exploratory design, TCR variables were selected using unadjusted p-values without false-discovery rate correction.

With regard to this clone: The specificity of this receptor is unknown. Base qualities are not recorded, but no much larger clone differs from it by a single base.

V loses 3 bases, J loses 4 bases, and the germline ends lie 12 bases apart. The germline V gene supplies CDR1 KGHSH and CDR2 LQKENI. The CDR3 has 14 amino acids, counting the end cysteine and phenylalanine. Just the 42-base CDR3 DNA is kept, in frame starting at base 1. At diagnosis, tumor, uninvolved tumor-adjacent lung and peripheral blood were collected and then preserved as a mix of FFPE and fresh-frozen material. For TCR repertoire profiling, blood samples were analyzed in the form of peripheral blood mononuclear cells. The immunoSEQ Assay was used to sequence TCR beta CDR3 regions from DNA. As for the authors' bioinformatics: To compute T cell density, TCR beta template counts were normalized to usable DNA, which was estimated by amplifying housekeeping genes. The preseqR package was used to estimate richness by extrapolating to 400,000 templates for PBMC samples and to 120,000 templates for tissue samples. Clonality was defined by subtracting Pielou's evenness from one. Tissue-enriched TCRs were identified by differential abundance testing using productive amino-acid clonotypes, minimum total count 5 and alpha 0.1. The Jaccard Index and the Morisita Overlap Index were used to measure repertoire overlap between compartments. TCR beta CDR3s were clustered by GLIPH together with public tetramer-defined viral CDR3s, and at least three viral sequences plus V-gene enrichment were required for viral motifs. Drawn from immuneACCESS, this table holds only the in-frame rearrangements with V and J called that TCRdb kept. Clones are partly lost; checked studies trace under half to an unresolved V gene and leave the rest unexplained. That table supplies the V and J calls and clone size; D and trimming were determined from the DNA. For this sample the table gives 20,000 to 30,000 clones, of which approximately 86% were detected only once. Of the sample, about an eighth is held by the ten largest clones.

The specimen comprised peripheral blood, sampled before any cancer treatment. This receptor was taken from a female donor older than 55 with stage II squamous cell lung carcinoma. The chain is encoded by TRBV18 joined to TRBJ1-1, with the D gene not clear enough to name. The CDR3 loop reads CASSPKVEGTEAFF. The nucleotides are TGTGCCAGCTCACCTAAGGTGGAGGGCACTGAAGCTTTCTTT. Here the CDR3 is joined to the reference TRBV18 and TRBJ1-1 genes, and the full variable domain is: NAGVMQNPRHLVRRRGQEARLRCSPMKGHSHVYWYRQLPEEGLKFMVYLQKENIIDESGMPKERFSAEFPKEGPSILRIQQVVRGDSAAYFCASSPKVEGTEAFFGQGTRLTVV.